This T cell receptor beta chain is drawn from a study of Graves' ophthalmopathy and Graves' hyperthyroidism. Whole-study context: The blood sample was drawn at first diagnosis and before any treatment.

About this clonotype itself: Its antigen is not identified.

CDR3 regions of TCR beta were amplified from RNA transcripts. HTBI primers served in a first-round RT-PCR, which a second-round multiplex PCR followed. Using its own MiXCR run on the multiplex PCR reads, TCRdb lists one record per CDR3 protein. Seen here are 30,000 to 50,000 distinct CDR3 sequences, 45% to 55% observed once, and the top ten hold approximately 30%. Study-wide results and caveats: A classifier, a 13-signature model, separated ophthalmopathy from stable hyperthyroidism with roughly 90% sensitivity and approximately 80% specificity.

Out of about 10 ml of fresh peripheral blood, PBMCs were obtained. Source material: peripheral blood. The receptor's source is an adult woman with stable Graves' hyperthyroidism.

This CDR3 is CSVATGGGETQYF. CDR3 in DNA: TGCAGCGTGGCTACAGGGGGAGGTGAGACCCAGTACTTC. This rearrangement joins TRBV20-1 to TRBJ2-5; 8 positions match TRBD1. CDR3 length: 13 residues. Germline V gives CDR1 DFQATT, CDR2 SNEGSKA (reference sequence).